The sequence of this T cell receptor beta chain was determined in a study of Graves' ophthalmopathy and Graves' hyperthyroidism (dated by TCRdb to the late 2010s). In the study overall: Peripheral blood samples were taken at the time of initial diagnosis, before any treatment was given. An independent validation cohort was composed of around 19 hyperthyroidism patients and about 16 patients who later progressed from hyperthyroidism to ophthalmopathy. A discovery set of about 99 patients (43 ophthalmopathy, 55 to 60 stable hyperthyroidism) was enrolled to explore V-J signatures distinguishing ophthalmopathy from hyperthyroidism. The study used signatures of the TCR beta repertoire to tell Graves' ophthalmopathy apart from Graves' hyperthyroidism and to predict which patients would progress to ophthalmopathy. In total, approximately 140 blood samples were TCR-sequenced: fewer than 50 ophthalmopathy, 80 or so hyperthyroidism and 17 hyperthyroidism-to-ophthalmopathy patients. T-cell repertoires of thyroid tissue and blood were compared in 5 or 6 hyperthyroidism patients. Following sampling, methimazole starting at 30 mg daily was administered to hyperthyroidism patients, and high-dose intravenous methylprednisolone was administered to ophthalmopathy patients. What the work shows at the level of the full study, not this receptor alone: No statistical method was used to set the sample size in advance, and the investigators knew which group each participant was assigned to. In validation, the model predicted ophthalmopathy progression with 55% to 71% sensitivity and roughly 72% specificity; 12 predicted patients were CT-confirmed with GO in a median of about 6.1 months. Ophthalmopathy was separated from stable hyperthyroidism by the 13-signature model with more than 85% sensitivity and around 81% specificity in cross-validation and with 80%/75% in the test set. Most of the expanded thyroid clonotypes with a frequency above 0.001 were also detected in blood, and it was suggested that the thyroid immune response may be reflected by blood repertoires.

For repertoire sequencing, the TCR beta CDR3 regions were amplified from RNA transcripts. HTBI primers and the Qiagen OneStep RT-PCR kit were used in a first-round RT-PCR, which was followed by a second-round multiplex PCR, size selection and purification. Sequencing of the libraries was carried out on an Illumina HiSeq2000 in paired-end mode with 100 bp reads. The published analysis was carried out like this. SOAPnuke was used to process the reads, throwing out any read that had adapters, had uncalled bases, had a mean Phred below 15, or lacked an exact constant-primer or identifier match. COPE v1.2.5 was used to merge the high-quality paired reads. Clonotypes were defined as unique nucleotide sequences and were aligned to IMGT TRB V, D and J references using MiTCR v1.1. Analysis was restricted to V-J combinations with a frequency above 0.0001, which covered roughly 99% of repertoires. For each V-J combination, a TCR clonal expansion and chaos score was defined as F50 clonal expansion divided by the chaos observed in the TCRdist matrix. Welch's t-statistics and random forest were used to reduce features to about a dozen V-J combinations, which were fed into a naive Bayes classifier. The similarity between thyroid and blood repertoires was quantified using the Morisita-Horn index. TCRdb trimmed the raw reads at Q25, called clones with MiXCR and kept productive beta chains. For every CDR3 protein sequence, its rows merge into one entry that carries the most common genes and DNA. Clone size and V and J calls follow TCRdb, not the original study. The sample profile shows roughly 50,000 distinct CDR3 sequences; 50% of them were found once. The ten biggest clones cover about 25% of the sample.

From the cysteine through the phenylalanine, the CDR3 covers 17 amino acids. Only the CDR3 DNA stays, 51 bases, in frame from base 1. At the junction V is shortened by 3 bases and J by 0 bases, with 14 bases in between. Reading the germline V gene (reference sequence) gives CDR1 LNHNV and CDR2 YYDKDF. Ophthalmopathy patients had moderately to severely active disease, Clinical Activity Score of at least 3, NOSPECS grade of at least 4, and disease duration under 3 months. Patients with other autoimmune diseases, uncontrolled infections, pregnancy or lactation were excluded from the study. Clinical symptoms, serum thyroxine, TRAb, thyroid ultrasound and orbital computed tomography formed the basis of the diagnosis. PBMCs were isolated from 10 ml of fresh peripheral blood by Ficoll-Paque density gradient centrifugation. Total RNA was extracted using Trizol reagent, and RNA quality was checked on an Agilent 2100 Bioanalyzer.

There are many counts of this clonotype. Its antigen is unknown. The sample holds no much larger clone one base away, and base qualities are not on file. This TCR derives from an adult man with Graves' ophthalmopathy. The chain was built from TRBV15 and TRBJ1-4; there is no confident call for the D gene. Sequenced material: peripheral blood. The CDR3 protein is CATSRTQADATNEKLFF. The DNA reads TGTGCCACCAGCAGGACCCAGGCTGATGCAACTAATGAAAAACTGTTTTTT.